One sample yielded the 23 T cell receptor beta chains listed below, sequenced in a study of patients and donors after allogeneic stem cell transplantation. TCRdb redid the calling of the RT-PCR reads with MiXCR, one entry per CDR3 protein. Of fewer than 180,000 distinct CDR3 sequences detected, about 40% appear once; the ten largest clones hold 50% to 65%. Sequencing input: blood, either unsorted or a sorted T cell fraction (not recorded which). These receptors all come from a human donor who was either an allogeneic HSCT recipient or a stem cell or donor lymphocyte infusion donor (not recorded which). It is not recorded whose cells these are; they may come from a transplant donor.

This clonotype was detected a few times. The CDR3 loop is CASSLTLRDQPQHF. In nucleotides, the CDR3 is TGTGCCAGCAGTCTCACCTTGAGGGATCAGCCCCAGCATTTT. This rearrangement joins TRBV28 to TRBJ1-5; no clear D gene. Germline CDR1 MDHEN, CDR2 SYDVKM. V gave up 5 bases and J gave up 5 bases, with 13 bases separating them. This CDR3 comprises 14 residues.

This chain connects TRBV20-1 to TRBJ1-2; 10 positions agree with TRBD1. The germline V gene encodes CDR1 DFQATT and CDR2 SNEGSKA (reference sequence). After removal of 6 bases from V and 4 bases from J, the junction contained 11 bases not matched to a gene. CDR3 length: 15 amino acids. The CDR3 DNA sequence: TGCAGTGCCAATAAGGGGACAGGGGTGAGCTATGGCTACACCTTC. Encoded protein: CSANKGTGVSYGYTF.

This clonotype has more than one count but fewer than ten. An end of the junction differs from the germline gene, which may be a read error. The J gene is TRBJ1-6, the V gene TRBV7-2; D remains unclear. The CDR3 spans 14 residues. CDR1 and CDR2 from the germline V gene are SGHTA and FQGNSA. The CDR3 is CASSSAAYTSPLHF. CDR3 coding DNA: TGTGCCAGCAGCTCCGCGGCCTATACTTCACCCCTCCACTTT.

The chain is built from TRBV15 and TRBJ1-6, with 8 positions matching TRBD1. The V gene end was trimmed by 1 base and the J gene end by 7 bases; junction bases not matched to a gene: 6. The germline V gene encodes CDR1 LNHNV and CDR2 YYDKDF (reference sequence). The CDR3 is 16 amino acids. The CDR3 reads CATSRVPTGANSPLHF. Here the CDR3 DNA reads TGTGCCACCAGCAGAGTCCCGACAGGGGCCAATTCACCCCTCCACTTT. Full variable domain (remainder filled in from reference TRBV15 and TRBJ1-6): DAMVIQNPRYQVTQFGKPVTLSCSQTLNHNVMYWYQQKSSQAPKLLFHYYDKDFNNEADTPDNFQSRRPNTSFCFLDIRSPGLGDTAMYLCATSRVPTGANSPLHFGNGTRLTVT.

This chain joins TRBV27 and TRBJ2-1; D is unresolved. The length of the CDR3 is 12 residues. Germline assignment: CDR1 MNHEY and CDR2 SMNVEV (reference sequence). The V end lost 8 bases, the J end lost 2 bases, and 7 bases lay between the germline ends. The CDR3 DNA follows: TGTGCCAGCGCAAGTACCTACAATGAGCAGTTCTTC. Protein product: CASASTYNEQFF.

The gene calls are TRBV12-3 or TRBV12-4 and TRBJ2-2; perhaps TRBD2 as D (7 bases). Trimming took 5 bases from V and 0 from J, leaving 25 bases between them. The CDR3 length is 20 residues. The DNA of the CDR3 is TGTGCCAGCAGTCTCCCCTATTGGGGGGGCGCGTATCCGAACACCGGGGAGCTGTTTTTT. Translated, it gives CASSLPYWGGAYPNTGELFF.

This clonotype has a handful of counts. V gene TRBV28 combines with J gene TRBJ1-1; D remains ambiguous. The germline V gene has CDR1 MDHEN and CDR2 SYDVKM. The CDR3 is 13 residues long. Deletions cut 6 bases from V and 1 base from J, with 9 bases between. CDR3 DNA: TGTGCCAGCAGAACCGGTGGGAACACTGAAGCTTTCTTT. It translates to CASRTGGNTEAFF.

The chain recombines TRBV12-3 or TRBV12-4 with TRBJ1-1; 8 bases map to TRBD1. The length of the CDR3 is 13 residues. Unmatched junction bases numbered 5, after V lost 6 bases and J lost 5 bases. The CDR3 protein is CASRQQGGTEAFF. The CDR3, as DNA: TGTGCCAGCAGGCAACAGGGGGGAACTGAAGCTTTCTTT.

V and J are TRBV7-2 and TRBJ2-5; 11 positions agree with TRBD1. The junction had 2 bases not matched to a gene; V was cut back by 3 bases and J by 5 bases. This CDR3 has 14 amino acids. Looked up from germline, CDR1 is SGHTA and CDR2 is FQGNSA. This chain's CDR3 is CASSLDRGRETQYF. The DNA for the CDR3 is TGTGCCAGCAGCTTGGACAGGGGGCGGGAGACCCAGTACTTC.

V is TRBV4-3 and J is TRBJ2-7; possible D gene TRBD1, 6 bases. Deletions cut 5 bases from V and 4 bases from J, with 12 bases between. CDR3 length: 13 amino acids. CDR1 and CDR2 (germline): LGHNA, YSLEER. This chain's CDR3 is CASSTNQGYEQYF. CDR3 nucleotide sequence: TGCGCCAGCAGCACGAACCAGGGGTACGAGCAGTACTTC.

The rearrangement links TRBV3-1 to TRBJ2-7; no reliable D call. The CDR3 loop spans 11 amino acids. Trimming stripped 1 base from V and 8 bases from J, with 6 bases between. The germline CDR1 and CDR2 sequences are LGHDT and YNNKEL (reference sequence). The DNA of the CDR3 is TGTGCCAGCAGCCAAGGCACGCAGCAGTACTTC. It specifies CASSQGTQQYF.

This sequence joins TRBV12-3 or TRBV12-4 and TRBJ1-1, with 7 positions matching TRBD1. The CDR3 length is 14 residues. V trimming: 8 bases; J trimming: 1 base; junction bases outside the gene matches: 7. CDR3 sequence: CASEARDRNTEAFF. For the CDR3, the DNA is TGTGCCAGCGAAGCCCGGGACAGGAACACTGAAGCTTTCTTT.

V is TRBV29-1 and J is TRBJ2-2, with D unresolved. Per germline, CDR1 SQVTM and CDR2 ANQGSEA. Trimming removed 7 bases at V and 5 bases at J, with 8 bases between. This CDR3 has 11 residues. The CDR3 sequence: CSAQETGELFF. The CDR3 DNA reads TGCAGCGCCCAGGAAACCGGGGAGCTGTTTTTT.

This chain uses TRBV12-3 or TRBV12-4 with TRBJ2-3; no definite D call. V was cut by 3 bases and J by 3 bases, with 10 bases left in between. The CDR3 is made up of 14 amino acids. The CDR3 reads CASSLVQVTDTQYF. In nucleotides, the CDR3 is TGTGCCAGCAGTTTGGTTCAGGTAACAGATACGCAGTATTTT.

V and J are TRBV3-1 and TRBJ2-7; no reliable D call. Trimming stripped 1 base from V and 4 bases from J, with 5 bases between. The germline V gene encodes CDR1 LGHDT and CDR2 YNNKEL (reference sequence). CDR3 length equals 12 residues. CDR3 sequence reads: CASSQGGYEQYV. In nucleotides, the CDR3 is TGTGCCAGCAGCCAAGGCGGATACGAGCAGTACGTC.

CDR3: CASSPRLVDRVYNEQFF. In DNA form, the CDR3 reads TGTGCCAGCAGCCCCCGACTAGTCGATAGGGTTTACAATGAGCAGTTCTTC. The V gene is TRBV9, the J gene TRBJ2-1, with a weak D call TRBD2 (6 bases). CDR1 and CDR2 (germline): SGDLS, YYNGEE. This CDR3 has 17 amino acids. Between the trimmed V and J ends, which lost 4 bases and 4 bases, there was a span of 21 bases. Drawing the rest from reference TRBV9 and TRBJ2-1, the complete variable domain is DSGVTQTPKHLITATGQRVTLRCSPRSGDLSVYWYQQSLDQGLQFLIQYYNGEERAKGNILERFSAQQFPDLHSELNLSSLELGDSALYFCASSPRLVDRVYNEQFFGPGTRLTVL.

The genes are TRBV20-1 and TRBJ1-5; no clear D. V lost 4 bases and J lost 6, with 7 bases in between. The CDR3 runs 11 residues. The germline V gene encodes CDR1 DFQATT and CDR2 SNEGSKA (reference sequence). This chain's CDR3 is CSATQSQPQHF. CDR3 nucleotides: TGCAGTGCTACCCAGAGTCAGCCCCAGCATTTT.

The chain has TRBV6-5 and TRBJ2-3, with 7 positions matching TRBD2. CDR3 length: 14 amino acids. From germline, CDR1 is MNHEY and CDR2 SVGAGI. The trim removed 5 bases at V and 3 bases at J, leaving 5 bases unmatched. The CDR3 loop is CASSELGGTDTQYF. CDR3 in DNA: TGTGCCAGCAGTGAGCTGGGGGGGACAGATACGCAGTATTTT.

The chain joins TRBV25-1 to TRBJ1-3; 9 bases match TRBD1. The V gene's germline CDR1 is MGHDK and CDR2 SYGVNS. V shed 8 bases and J 2 bases; nucleotides not matched to a gene: 1. This CDR3 is 13 amino acids long. The CDR3: CASGDRAGNTIYF. CDR3 coding DNA: TGTGCCAGCGGGGACAGGGCTGGAAACACCATATATTTT.

This clonotype has a handful of counts. The rearrangement uses TRBV7-9 and TRBJ2-2; a possible D gene is TRBD2 (5 bases). The germline V gene encodes CDR1 SEHNR and CDR2 FQNEAQ (reference sequence). This CDR3 is 15 amino acids long. The germline V and J ends were trimmed by 5 bases and 1 base, with 11 bases remaining between them. CDR3 region: CASSLSAGNTGELFF. The CDR3 DNA sequence: TGTGCCAGCAGCCTATCGGCGGGGAACACCGGGGAGCTGTTTTTT. Variable domain in full (rest from reference TRBV7-9 and TRBJ2-2): DTGVSQNPRHKITKRGQNVTFRCDPISEHNRLYWYRQTLGQGPEFLTYFQNEAQLEKSRLLSDRFSAERPKGSFSTLEIQRTEQGDSAMYLCASSLSAGNTGELFFGEGSRLTVL.

This clonotype appeared many times. This chain uses TRBV5-1 with TRBJ1-1; possibly TRBD1 for D (6 bases). The CDR3 runs 13 residues. V was clipped by 2 bases and J by 5 bases, with 10 bases between them. Germline V CDR1 and CDR2: SGHRS, YFSETQ. The CDR3 here is CASSFVGGTEAFF. CDR3 sequence (DNA): TGCGCCAGCAGCTTCGTAGGGGGGACTGAAGCTTTCTTT.

The rearrangement uses TRBV28 and TRBJ1-5; a weak D match, TRBD1 (6 bases). The CDR3 runs 16 residues. Trimming removed 5 bases from V and 2 bases from J, with 16 bases in between. Germline CDR1 reads MDHEN; CDR2 reads SYDVKM. Here the CDR3 reads CASSPARGAGNQPQHF. The CDR3 bases are TGTGCCAGCAGTCCGGCCAGGGGCGCGGGCAATCAGCCCCAGCATTTT.

This clonotype came up a few times. J is TRBJ1-5 and V is TRBV12-3 or TRBV12-4, with D tentatively TRBD1 (6 bases). The CDR3 loop spans 14 amino acids. V was pared by 6 bases and J by 9 bases, with 18 bases between. The CDR3 spells CASSHGQSRVPQHF. In DNA form, the CDR3 reads TGTGCCAGCAGCCACGGACAGTCGAGGGTGCCCCAGCATTTT.